The sequence of this TCR beta chain was determined in a study of response to subunit inactivated influenza vaccine. This clonotype was seen more than once but under ten times. One entry per CDR3 protein results from TCRdb running MiXCR on the RT-PCR reads. The table has 800,000 to 1,000,000 distinct CDR3 sequences, about 20% seen once; the top ten hold roughly 10%. The CDR3 is made up of 17 amino acids. The J segment lost 0 bases and the V segment lost 3 bases, leaving 6 bases of the junction unmatched. CDR1 and CDR2 from the germline V gene are MDHEN and SYDVKM. The chain is built from TRBV28 and TRBJ2-3, with 10 bases identical to TRBD2. The source of this sequence is a man over 45 who received an inactivated influenza vaccine. The sample was PBMCs from blood, taken 4 to 6 days after vaccination. In nucleotides, the CDR3 is TGTGCCAGCAGTTTCCGGACTAGCGGCCCTAGCACAGATACGCAGTATTTT. Encoded protein: CASSFRTSGPSTDTQYF.